The 3 T cell receptor beta chains below were found in one sample sequenced in a study of blood T cells in healthy people across ages. Sample-barcoded 5' priming and a J-beta primer mix drove a second PCR of 7 to 11 cycles. TCRdb used MiXCR to reprocess the 5' RACE reads, holding one entry per CDR3 protein. The data hold around 970,000 distinct CDR3 sequences, with 45% to 60% observed a single time. The sequenced material came from blood. The receptors derive from a woman aged 55-70 years in good health.

J is TRBJ2-1 and V is TRBV5-5, with 7 bases aligning to TRBD2. The J call is doubtful: the DNA matches TRBJ2-7 better. The germline gives CDR1 SGHKS, CDR2 YYEKEE (reference sequence). This CDR3 has 15 amino acids. CDR3 sequence (DNA): TGTGCCAGCAGCCAGACTAGCCCGTTGTACAATGAGCAGTACTTC. As protein: CASSQTSPLYNEQYF.

In nucleotides, the CDR3 is TGCAGTGCGAGTTACCGGGAAGACAATGAGCAGTTCTTC. Translation gives CSASYREDNEQFF. This rearrangement joins TRBV20-1 to TRBJ2-1; D might be TRBD2 (5 bases). The CDR3 has 13 residues. V lost 6 bases and J lost 5, with 14 bases in between. The germline V gene has CDR1 DFQATT and CDR2 SNEGSKA (reference sequence).

The J gene is TRBJ2-2, the V gene TRBV12-3 or TRBV12-4, with D tentatively TRBD1 (6 bases). CDR3 length equals 16 residues. Trimming left V 0 bases short and J 4 bases short, with 12 bases between. The CDR3 sequence is CASSLARTARTGELFF. CDR3 coding DNA: TGTGCCAGCAGTTTAGCTCGGACAGCGCGCACCGGGGAGCTGTTTTTT.